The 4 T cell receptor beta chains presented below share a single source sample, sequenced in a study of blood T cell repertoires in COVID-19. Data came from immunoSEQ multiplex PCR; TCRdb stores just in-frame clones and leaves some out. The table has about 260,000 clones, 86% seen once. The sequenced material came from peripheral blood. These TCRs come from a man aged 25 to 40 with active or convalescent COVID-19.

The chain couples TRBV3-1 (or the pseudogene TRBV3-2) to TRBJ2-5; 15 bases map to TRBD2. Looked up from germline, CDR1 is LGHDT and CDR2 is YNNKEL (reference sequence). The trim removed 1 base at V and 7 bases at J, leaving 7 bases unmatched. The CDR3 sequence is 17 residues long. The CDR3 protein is CASSQGTSGGELRTQYF. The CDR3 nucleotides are TGTGCCAGCAGCCAAGGGACTAGCGGGGGGGAACTACGGACCCAGTACTTC.

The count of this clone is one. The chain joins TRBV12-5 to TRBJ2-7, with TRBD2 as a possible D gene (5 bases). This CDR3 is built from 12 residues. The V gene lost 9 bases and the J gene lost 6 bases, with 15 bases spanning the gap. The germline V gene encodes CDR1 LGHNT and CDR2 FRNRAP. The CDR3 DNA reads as TGTGCTAGGCTACAAGAGGGAAGCGAGCAGTACTTC. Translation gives CARLQEGSEQYF.

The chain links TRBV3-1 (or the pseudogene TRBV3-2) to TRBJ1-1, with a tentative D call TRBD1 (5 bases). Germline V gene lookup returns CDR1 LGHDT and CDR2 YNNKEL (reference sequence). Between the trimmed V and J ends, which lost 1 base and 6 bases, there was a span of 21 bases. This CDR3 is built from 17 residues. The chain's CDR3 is CASSQGIASAGPAEAFF. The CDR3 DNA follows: TGTGCCAGCAGCCAAGGGATCGCGTCGGCAGGGCCCGCTGAAGCTTTCTTT.

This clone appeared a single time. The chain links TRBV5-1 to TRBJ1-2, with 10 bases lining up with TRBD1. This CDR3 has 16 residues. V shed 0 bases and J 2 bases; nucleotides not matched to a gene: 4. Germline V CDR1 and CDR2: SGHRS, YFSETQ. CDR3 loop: CASSLGPGQGNYGYTF. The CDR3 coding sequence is TGCGCCAGCAGCTTGGGTCCGGGACAGGGGAACTATGGCTACACCTTC. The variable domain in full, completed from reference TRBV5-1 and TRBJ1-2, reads KAGVTQTPRYLIKTRGQQVTLSCSPISGHRSVSWYQQTPGQGLQFLFEYFSETQRNKGNFPGRFSGRQFSNSRSEMNVSTLELGDSALYLCASSLGPGQGNYGYTFGSGTRLTVV.